The clone carrying this T cell receptor beta chain occurred many times. This sample stems from a study of low-dose radiotherapy and immunotherapy resistance in tumors. The overall study: The treatment that patients received was intravenous nivolumab 240 mg every two weeks plus ipilimumab 1 mg/kg every six weeks.

The CDR3 contains 14 residues. CDR1 SGHAT and CDR2 FQDESV come from the germline V gene (reference sequence). With 3 bases removed from V and 3 bases from J, the gap between germline ends came to 11 bases. The time point denotes: after trial treatment. Treatment described: LDRT plus nivolumab, ipilimumab, low-dose cyclophosphamide and aspirin (RACIN trial). The treatment that donors received included nivolumab, ipilimumab, aspirin, low-dose cyclophosphamide and low-dose radiotherapy. First-strand cDNA used TRAV- and TRBV-specific primers, covering alpha and beta chains. For amplifying TCRs, the PCR ran for 15 to 20 cycles with Phusion, which was used together with a constant-region primer and the adapter on the V primers. Using its own MiXCR run on the reads, TCRdb lists one record per CDR3 protein. The sample lists tens of thousands of distinct CDR3 sequences, less than 30% occurring once.

The TCR sequence derives from a male donor with prostate cancer. This sequence joins TRBV11-1 and TRBJ1-1; the D is unclear. Sequencing was performed on PBMCs, taken after low-dose radiotherapy plus immunotherapy. The CDR3 DNA reads TGTGCCAGCAGCTTCTTAGAGCCCCACACTGAAGCTTTCTTT. Its protein product is CASSFLEPHTEAFF.